This is a list of T cell receptor beta chains from one sample in a study of CD8+CD57+ T cells in acquired aplastic anemia. TCRdb re-derived calls from the reads in MiXCR, one entry per CDR3 protein. The sample lists over 250,000 distinct CDR3 sequences; 45% to 65% were seen once. The sample was sorted CD4+, CD8+, or CD8+CD57+ T cells (not recorded which) from PBMCs. The receptors derive from a human donor with aplastic anemia. CDR3s include the opening cysteine and the closing phenylalanine or tryptophan. The D gene is left open where the match is weak. Where a row states a size, it is once, few, many or the class of an expanded clone; other rows omit it.

DNA | CDR3 | V | size | J | D
TGCAGCGTTGCTAAAGCCGGCGGGACCCAGTACTTC | CSVAKAGGTQYF | TRBV29-1 | - | TRBJ2-5 | -
TGTGCCAGCAGTTTAACCGTAGGTGTGGGGAACGCTGAAGCTTTCTTT | CASSLTVGVGNAEAFF | TRBV12-3/TRBV12-4 | many | TRBJ1-1 | -
TGTGCCAGCAGCTTAGAAGCTGGCAGGTGGAACACTGAAGCTTTCTTT | CASSLEAGRWNTEAFF | TRBV7-8 | - | TRBJ1-1 | -
TGTGCCAGCAGCCCCCTTGGACTAGCGAGTAACGAGCAGTACTTC | CASSPLGLASNEQYF | TRBV7-2 | many | TRBJ2-7 | TRBD2
TGTGCCAGCAGCTTAGCCCGGGACGGCAATCAGCCCCAGCATTTT | CASSLARDGNQPQHF | TRBV7-9 | - | TRBJ1-5 | -
TGTGCCAGCAGCTCCCAGGGGGGGATATCAGATACGCAGTATTTT | CASSSQGGISDTQYF | TRBV7-2 | - | TRBJ2-3 | -
TGTGCCAGCAGCTTGAGATCAGGGACAGTCGTTCTGTACGAGCAGTACTTC | CASSLRSGTVVLYEQYF | TRBV5-6 | many | TRBJ2-7 | TRBD1
TGCAGTGCTAGGGGGACTAGCAACGAGCAGTACTTC | CSARGTSNEQYF | TRBV20-1 | - | TRBJ2-7 | TRBD2
TGTGCCAGCAGCGGAGGACAGGGAGTTGGCGAGACCCAGTACTTC | CASSGGQGVGETQYF | TRBV2 | many | TRBJ2-5 | TRBD1
TGTGCCAGTAGTATACCGAACGGACAAATTAGCAATCAGCCCCAGCATTTT | CASSIPNGQISNQPQHF | TRBV19 | many | TRBJ1-5 | -
TGTGCCAGCAGTGAAGAGCAGAACACTGAAGCTTTCTTT | CASSEEQNTEAFF | TRBV2 | - | TRBJ1-1 | -
TGTGCAACCAGTGATGGTAGAGGGGTATCCTCGGGCGAGCAGTACTTC | CATSDGRGVSSGEQYF | TRBV24-1 | once | TRBJ2-7 | -
TGCAGTGCTAGAGATGCGGGTGTTCGCACAGATACGCAGTATTTT | CSARDAGVRTDTQYF | TRBV20-1 | - | TRBJ2-3 | -
TGCGCCAGCAGCCCCCGACAGGGGTCCGTCGAGCAGTACTTC | CASSPRQGSVEQYF | TRBV5-1 | - | TRBJ2-7 | TRBD1
TGCAGTGCTCCAGCTAGCGGGAAGGGTCGATACGAGCAGTACTTC | CSAPASGKGRYEQYF | TRBV20-1 | many | TRBJ2-7 | TRBD2
TGTGCCAGCAGCTCTGTAGCGGGAGGCACAGATACGCAGTATTTT | CASSSVAGGTDTQYF | TRBV7-3 | - | TRBJ2-3 | TRBD2
TGTGCCAGCAGCTTAAGGTCAGGGGATACGGAGACCCAGTACTTC | CASSLRSGDTETQYF | TRBV7-8 | - | TRBJ2-5 | -
TGTGCCAGCAGTGAAGGGACAGGGGAACACAATGAGCAGTTCTTC | CASSEGTGEHNEQFF | TRBV6-4 | - | TRBJ2-1 | TRBD1
TGTGCCAGCAGCTCAGGGACAGGGATAAATTCACCCCTCCACTTT | CASSSGTGINSPLHF | TRBV7-9 | - | TRBJ1-6 | TRBD1
TGTGCCACCATCAGTGGGACTAGCGGGAGTCAAAACATTCAGTACTTC | CATISGTSGSQNIQYF | TRBV15 | - | TRBJ2-4 | TRBD2
TGTGCCAGCAGCCCCGCAGGGGGCGGTAGGACCGGGGAGCTGTTTTTT | CASSPAGGGRTGELFF | TRBV7-9 | many | TRBJ2-2 | TRBD1
TGTGCCAGCAGACCAAAGGGGGGGGGCAATGAGCAGTTCTTC | CASRPKGGGNEQFF | TRBV7-2 | few | TRBJ2-1 | -
TGTGCCAGCAGCTCGGGTCCCGTTTCACCCCTCCTCTTT | CASSSGPVSPLLF | TRBV5-5 | once | TRBJ1-6 | -
TGCAGTGCCAGAACCCCCCTGTTCACAGATACGCAGTATTTT | CSARTPLFTDTQYF | TRBV20-1 | - | TRBJ2-3 | -
TGTGCCAGTAGTCCGACAGGGACCTACTACGAGCAGTACTTC | CASSPTGTYYEQYF | TRBV19 | - | TRBJ2-7 | TRBD1
TGTGCCAGCAGTGAATATTTCCCCTGGACAGACTCCTATAATTCACCCCTCCACTTT | CASSEYFPWTDSYNSPLHF | TRBV25-1 | - | TRBJ1-6 | -
TGTGCCAGCAGTCCAACACAGGGAGCCGGGGAGCTGTTTTTT | CASSPTQGAGELFF | TRBV6-4 | many | TRBJ2-2 | -
TGTGCCAGCAGTCCAGGGGGGACTCTCGGCTACGAGCAGTACTTC | CASSPGGTLGYEQYF | TRBV2 | - | TRBJ2-7 | -
TGTGCCAGCACCCTGCGGGGTAATGAAAAACTGTTTTTT | CASTLRGNEKLFF | TRBV7-2 | once | TRBJ1-4 | -
TGCGCCAGCAGCTTGGGACAGTCATCCTACGAGCAGCACTTC | CASSLGQSSYEQHF | TRBV5-1 | - | TRBJ2-7 | -
TGCAGTGCTAGAGATCAACTAGCGGGGCTGGATGAGCAGTTCTTC | CSARDQLAGLDEQFF | TRBV20-1 | many | TRBJ2-1 | TRBD2
TGTGCCAGCAGGACAGGACAGGGAGTAGTTGGCTACACCTTC | CASRTGQGVVGYTF | TRBV6-4 | - | TRBJ1-2 | TRBD1
TGCAGTGCCGCCGGGACAAATAAAGAGACCCAGTACTTC | CSAAGTNKETQYF | TRBV20-1 | many | TRBJ2-5 | -
TGTGCCAGCAACTATAGCGGGGCGAACACCGGGGAGCTGTTTTTT | CASNYSGANTGELFF | TRBV7-8 | - | TRBJ2-2 | TRBD2
TGTGCCAGTATTTGGAACGTCGGCACTGAAGCTTTCTTT | CASIWNVGTEAFF | TRBV19 | - | TRBJ1-1 | -
TGTGCCAGCAGCTCCCCCCCAGCGGCAGGGCGCGGCTACACCTTC | CASSSPPAAGRGYTF | TRBV7-2 | - | TRBJ1-2 | -
TGTGCCAGCAGCTTAGTCCCGGACTATGGCTACACCTTC | CASSLVPDYGYTF | TRBV11-2 | - | TRBJ1-2 | -
TGCAGTGCCCCGGGACTAGCTGACTACGAGCAGTACTTC | CSAPGLADYEQYF | TRBV20-1 | many | TRBJ2-7 | TRBD2
TGTGCCAGCAGCGCGCCGGGACAGTCGTTGGAGTTCTTC | CASSAPGQSLEFF | TRBV7-8 | - | TRBJ2-1 | TRBD1
TGTGCCAGCAGCCCCAGGCGACAGTCTAGCTATGGCTACACCTTC | CASSPRRQSSYGYTF | TRBV12-3/TRBV12-4 | - | TRBJ1-2 | -
TGTGCCAGCGATGATCGCACAGATACGCAGTATTTT | CASDDRTDTQYF | TRBV7-8 | - | TRBJ2-3 | -
TGTGCCAGCAGCACGCAAACTGGGATAGCCGGTCAGCCCCAGCATTTT | CASSTQTGIAGQPQHF | TRBV7-2 | once | TRBJ1-5 | -